A selection of T cell receptor beta chains follows, all from one sample in a study of spatial heterogeneity in lung cancer. Each CDR3 protein is one row after TCRdb ran MiXCR on the 5' RACE reads. The table lists about 33,000 distinct CDR3 sequences, 8% to 13% of them singletons, with about 30% in the top ten. The sequenced sample was PBMCs, obtained at follow-up. The receptors were gathered from a female donor with early-stage non-small cell lung cancer. Each CDR3 is given with its conserved first and last residue. D genes are given only for firm matches. Clone size is not always given. Where it is, it says once, few, many or a class for expanded clones.

- many TRBJ2-3 TRBV11-2 TGTGCCAGCAGCTTAGGACCGGGGGCTTCTACAGATACGCAGTATTTT CASSLGPGASTDTQYF
- few TRBJ1-6 TRBV6-5 TGTGCCAGCAGCCCCGGATTAAACGGGTCACCCCTCCACTTT CASSPGLNGSPLHF
TRBD2 many TRBJ2-5 TRBV7-9 TGTGCCAGCAGCCCCGGGGCGGGAGCCTTCCAAGAGACCCAGTACTTC CASSPGAGAFQETQYF
- - TRBJ1-1 TRBV7-2 TGTGCCAGCAGACCGAGGACAGCTACCATGAACACTGAAGCTTTCTTT CASRPRTATMNTEAFF
- - TRBJ2-7 TRBV19 TGTGCCAGTAGTATAGACCGGACAAGCATTGAGCAGTACTTC CASSIDRTSIEQYF
- - TRBJ2-7 TRBV20-1 TGCAGTGCTAGGAGGCAGGACTACGAGCAGTACTTC CSARRQDYEQYF
- many TRBJ2-2 TRBV7-9 TGTGCCAGCAGCTTTGGCAGTTCGAACACCGGGGAGCTGTTTTTT CASSFGSSNTGELFF
- many TRBJ2-3 TRBV20-1 TGCAGTGCTAGTTCCCAGCGGGGCACAGATACGCAGTATTTT CSASSQRGTDTQYF
- many TRBJ2-5 TRBV27 TGTGCCAGCACCCCAGGCGGAGCAGGGGAGACCCAGTACTTC CASTPGGAGETQYF
- - TRBJ2-1 TRBV13 TGTGCCAGCAGCTCGACGAACTCGAGGAAGTTCTTC CASSSTNSRKFF
- few TRBJ2-5 TRBV24-1 TGTGCCACCAGCGGGAGTCCTGGGGAGACCCAGTACTTC CATSGSPGETQYF
- many TRBJ1-2 TRBV29-1 TGCAGCGTTGAAGATCTTAGAAGGGGCTACACCTTC CSVEDLRRGYTF
TRBD1 - TRBJ1-1 TRBV7-8 TGTGCCAGCAGCTTCCCGGGACAGGACACTGAAGCTTTCTTT CASSFPGQDTEAFF
- many TRBJ2-7 TRBV6-2/TRBV6-3 TGTGCCAGCAGTTACGTAGCTGGACCTCAGTACTTC CASSYVAGPQYF
- many TRBJ1-4 TRBV7-8 TGTGCCAGCAGCCCTCACGCTGGAAAACTGTTTTTT CASSPHAGKLFF
- - TRBJ2-3 TRBV6-6 TGTGCCAGCAGAGGAACTAGCACAGATACGCAGTATTTT CASRGTSTDTQYF
TRBD1 - TRBJ1-1 TRBV20-1 TGCAGTGCTAGAGCCTCAGGGGGCGTAGGCACTGAAGCTTTCTTT CSARASGGVGTEAFF
TRBD2 few TRBJ2-3 TRBV27 TGTGCCAGCGCCTCAGGACTAGCGGGGGCTGATACGCAGTATTTT CASASGLAGADTQYF
- many TRBJ1-5 TRBV5-5 TGTGCCAGCAGCGGCCAGGGAGGCAATCAGCCCCAGCATTTT CASSGQGGNQPQHF
- - TRBJ1-1 TRBV2 TGTGCCAGCAGAAGGGTCGTGGCTTTCTTT CASRRVVAFF
- - TRBJ2-1 TRBV6-2/TRBV6-3 TGTGCCAGCAGTTACGAAGGATCGGGCGTTTACAATGAGCAGTTCTTC CASSYEGSGVYNEQFF
- - TRBJ2-3 TRBV19 TGTGCCAGTAGTATTGGGGTTTCAACAGATACGCAGTATTTT CASSIGVSTDTQYF
- many TRBJ2-1 TRBV28 TGTGCCAGCAGATTTCCGCCCACTAGCAATGAGCAGTTCTTC CASRFPPTSNEQFF
- many TRBJ2-3 TRBV7-9 TGTGCCAGCAGCTCCCTCATCAAGCGGGATACGCAGTATTTT CASSSLIKRDTQYF
- - TRBJ1-4 TRBV15 TGTGCCACCAGCCTCTGGCGGGACGGAGGGGAAAAACTGTTTTTT CATSLWRDGGEKLFF
- - TRBJ2-1 TRBV7-2 TGTGCCAGCGGGGCTTACAATGAGCAGTTCTTC CASGAYNEQFF
- - TRBJ2-2 TRBV7-2 TGTGCCAGCAGCTTAGGAATCAGACCCGGGGAGCTGTTTTTT CASSLGIRPGELFF
TRBD2 few TRBJ2-3 TRBV20-1 TGCAGTCCAGTCGGGGGGGCCACAGATACGCAGTATTTT CSPVGGATDTQYF
- many TRBJ1-3 TRBV7-2 TGTGCCAGCAGCCCCCAGCTAGGAAACACCATATATTTT CASSPQLGNTIYF
- many TRBJ2-2 TRBV7-6 TGTGCCAGCAGCCGATACAGGGTCGGGAACACCGGGGAGCTGTTTTTT CASSRYRVGNTGELFF
- many TRBJ2-3 TRBV27 TGTGCCAGCAGTTATGGAGGTAGTGGGGGGGCTACGCAGTATTTT CASSYGGSGGATQYF
- few TRBJ2-7 TRBV3-1 TGTGCCAGCAGCCAAACGGACAGCTACGAGCAGTACTTC CASSQTDSYEQYF
- many TRBJ2-1 TRBV7-9 TGTGCCAGCAGCTTATTTGACAATGAGCAGTTCTTC CASSLFDNEQFF